This T cell receptor (beta chain) was identified during a study of blood T cells in healthy people across ages. Overall study findings and caveats: Diversity was higher, and naive CD4+ cells more numerous, in long-lived donors than in aged donors.

Germline V gene lookup returns CDR1 MNHNS and CDR2 SASEGT. V was clipped by 5 bases and J by 2 bases; unmatched bases: 12. The CDR3 sequence is 19 residues long. As to this clonotype: Antigen unknown.

PCR was performed a second time for roughly 7 to 11 cycles using a sample-barcoded 5' primer and a J-beta primer mix. Carrying 12 random nucleotides, a template-switch adaptor labeled each individual cDNA molecule. Each single sample gave us at least 3 million CDR3-containing paired-end reads. One entry per CDR3 protein results from TCRdb running MiXCR on the 5' RACE reads. The sample has 700,000 to 850,000 distinct CDR3 sequences; 50% to 65% are singletons. This clonotype was sampled from a man older than 75 in good health. This chain uses TRBV6-1 with TRBJ2-6; 10 bases align to TRBD1. The sequenced sample consisted of blood. CDR3 sequence (DNA): TGTGCCAGCAGTCCACGACAGGGGGCGCATAACCCTGGGGCCAACGTCCTGACTTTC. Residues: CASSPRQGAHNPGANVLTF.